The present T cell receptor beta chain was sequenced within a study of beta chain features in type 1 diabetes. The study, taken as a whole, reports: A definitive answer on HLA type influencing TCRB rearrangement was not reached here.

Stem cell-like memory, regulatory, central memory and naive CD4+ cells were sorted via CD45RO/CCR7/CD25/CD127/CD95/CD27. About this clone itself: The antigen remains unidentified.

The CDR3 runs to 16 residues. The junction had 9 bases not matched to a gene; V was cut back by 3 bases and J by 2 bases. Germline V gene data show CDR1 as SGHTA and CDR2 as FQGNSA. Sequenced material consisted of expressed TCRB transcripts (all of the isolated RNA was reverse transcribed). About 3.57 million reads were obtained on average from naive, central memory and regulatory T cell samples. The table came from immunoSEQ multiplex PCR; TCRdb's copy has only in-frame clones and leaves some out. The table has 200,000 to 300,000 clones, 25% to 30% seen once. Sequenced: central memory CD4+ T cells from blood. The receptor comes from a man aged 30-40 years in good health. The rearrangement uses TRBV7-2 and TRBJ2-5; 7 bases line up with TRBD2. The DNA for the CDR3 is TGTGCCAGCAGCTTCGCAGCTAGCGGAGCTCAAGAGACCCAGTACTTC. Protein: CASSFAASGAQETQYF.